A single sample gave rise to the 20 T cell receptor beta chains below, sequenced in a study of Ad26.COV2.S vaccination and SARS-CoV-2 variants. Sequenced by immunoSEQ multiplex PCR; TCRdb stores in-frame clones only, minus some. The table lists 300,000 to 400,000 clones, approximately 86% of them singletons, with 2.1% in the top ten. Treatment indicated: 15 to 20 received Ad26.COV2.S at low or high dose, single or two shots; about 5 received placebo; per-sample allocation not given. Samples were taken on day 63 after the first vaccine or placebo injection. The specimen was peripheral blood, collected in a trial of Ad26.COV2.S vaccine versus placebo. These receptors were taken from a person aged 18 to 65 who received the Ad26.COV2.S COVID-19 vaccine or a placebo.

This rearrangement joins TRBV11-2 to TRBJ1-4; D call uncertain. Germline V gene lookup returns CDR1 SGHAT and CDR2 FQNNGV. V lost 3 bases, J lost 5 bases, and 16 bases lay in between. There are 16 residues in the CDR3. The CDR3 bases are TGTGCCAGCAGCTTCCAAAGCCCGGTCGGGAATGAAAAACTGTTTTTT. It is translated as CASSFQSPVGNEKLFF.

The V call is TRBV6-6, the J call TRBJ2-7; 12 bases align to TRBD1. J was trimmed by 4 bases and V by 4 bases; bases with no gene match: 8. Germline values: CDR1 MNHNY, CDR2 SVGAGI (reference sequence). The CDR3 spans 16 residues. The chain's CDR3 is CASSSRGTGGLYEQYF. The CDR3 DNA reads as TGTGCCAGCAGTTCCCGGGGGACAGGGGGCCTTTACGAGCAGTACTTC.

The V call is TRBV11-2, the J call TRBJ2-3; no reliable D call. CDR1 is SGHAT, CDR2 FQNNGV, per germline. V was pared by 5 bases and J by 1 base, with 16 bases between. This CDR3 is built from 16 residues. The CDR3 DNA follows: TGTGCCAGCAGCGGTAGAGTCCTAGGAGGCACAGATACGCAGTATTTT. It codes for CASSGRVLGGTDTQYF.

The chain couples TRBV7-9 to TRBJ2-3; D possibly corresponds to TRBD2 (7 bases). The CDR3 has 13 amino acids. Germline CDR1 reads SEHNR; CDR2 reads FQNEAQ (reference sequence). Trimming stripped 5 bases from V and 4 bases from J, with 10 bases between. The CDR3 loop is CASSPGGSDTQYF. In DNA form, the CDR3 reads TGTGCCAGCAGCCCGGGGGGCTCAGATACGCAGTATTTT.

The V and J genes are TRBV30 and TRBJ1-4; 10 bases map to TRBD1. J was trimmed by 7 bases and V by 2 bases; bases with no gene match: 7. The length of the CDR3 is 15 residues. Germline lookup yields CDR1 GTSNPN and CDR2 SVGIG (reference sequence). CDR3 nucleotide sequence: TGTGCCTGGAGTAGAGGGACAGGGGAGCTTGAAAAACTGTTTTTT. Protein: CAWSRGTGELEKLFF.

The chain uses TRBV5-4 and TRBJ1-4; 7 nucleotides agree with TRBD1. Losses at the gene ends were 4 bases for V and 8 bases for J; bases not matched to a gene: 17. The V gene's germline CDR1 is SGHNT and CDR2 YYREEE (reference sequence). This CDR3 has 17 residues. The CDR3 DNA reads TGTGCCAGCAGCGCTGACCCGGGACAGCTCCTAGTCGAAAAACTGTTTTTT. Amino acid sequence: CASSADPGQLLVEKLFF.

V is TRBV18 and J is TRBJ1-1; 9 nucleotides align to TRBD1. With 3 bases clipped from V and 1 base from J, the junction kept 6 bases outside the gene matches. Germline V gene data show CDR1 as KGHSH and CDR2 as LQKENI. The CDR3 covers 16 residues. In DNA, the CDR3 is TGTGCCAGCTCACCGAGACAGGGGGGGAAGAACACTGAAGCTTTCTTT. This gives the protein CASSPRQGGKNTEAFF.

The DNA of the CDR3 is TGTGCCAGCAGTTTAGAGCCGGGACTACCCACTAAGGATGAGCAGTTCTTC. This sequence encodes CASSLEPGLPTKDEQFF. The V gene is TRBV28, the J gene TRBJ2-1, with 7 bases identical to TRBD2. The V gene's germline CDR1 is MDHEN and CDR2 SYDVKM. The J segment lost 8 bases and the V segment lost 2 bases, leaving 15 bases of the junction unmatched. The length of the CDR3 is 17 residues.

This clone was seen more than once but under ten times. The CDR3 coding sequence is TGTGCCAGCAGCTTATATGCGAGCTCCTACGAGCAGTACTTC. It translates to CASSLYASSYEQYF. The chain recombines TRBV7-3 with TRBJ2-7; the D is unclear. This CDR3 contains 14 residues. V was cut by 2 bases and J by 0 bases, with 8 bases left in between. The germline V gene encodes CDR1 SGHTA and CDR2 FQGTGA.

This clone is a singleton in its sample. This chain joins TRBV14 and TRBJ1-1; D possibly corresponds to TRBD1 (5 bases). The germline V gene encodes CDR1 SGHDN and CDR2 FVKESK. Trimming left V 1 base short and J 4 bases short, with 22 bases between. The CDR3 runs 18 residues. CDR3 residues: CASSQVYRFRPGGTEAFF. CDR3 coding DNA: TGTGCCAGCAGCCAAGTCTACCGATTTAGACCGGGGGGCACTGAAGCTTTCTTT.

This clone is a singleton in its sample. V usage is TRBV12-3 or TRBV12-4 and J usage is TRBJ1-2, with D unresolved. V lost 2 bases to trimming and J lost 8 bases, with 12 bases between them. The CDR3 loop spans 13 amino acids. DNA of the CDR3: TGTGCCAGCAGTTTACATCAAGGGTACGGCTACACCTTC. Translating gives CASSLHQGYGYTF.

Only one count was recorded for this clone. V gene TRBV2 combines with J gene TRBJ2-2; 8 bases align to TRBD2. V shed 6 bases, J shed 5 bases, and the junction held 5 bases outside the gene matches. CDR1 SNHLY and CDR2 FYNNEI come from the germline V gene. The CDR3 is 14 residues long. The CDR3 DNA is TGTGCCAGCAGAGCGGGGGTAGTAACCGGGGAGCTGTTTTTT. Protein: CASRAGVVTGELFF. The full variable domain, its missing parts supplied by reference TRBV2 and TRBJ2-2, is EPEVTQTPSHQVTQMGQEVILRCVPISNHLYFYWYRQILGQKVEFLVSFYNNEISEKSEIFDDQFSVERPDGSNFTLKIRSTKLEDSAMYFCASRAGVVTGELFFGEGSRLTVL.

The chain combines TRBV4-1 with TRBJ2-5; D unclear. V was shortened by 1 base and J by 1 base, with 7 bases between the two germline ends. The CDR3 spans 14 residues. The germline CDR1 and CDR2 sequences are MGHRA and YSYEKL. The CDR3 DNA is TGCGCCAGCAGCCAAGGAAGGGTCCAAGAGACCCAGTACTTC. Protein product: CASSQGRVQETQYF.

V and J are TRBV5-5 and TRBJ2-2, with TRBD1 identical over 9 bases. Germline V gene data show CDR1 as SGHKS and CDR2 as YYEKEE (reference sequence). The CDR3 contains 17 residues. With 0 bases clipped from V and 1 base from J, the junction kept 4 bases outside the gene matches. CDR3 nucleotides: TGTGCCAGCAGCTTGGCCGGGGGACAGGGGAACACCGGGGAGCTGTTTTTT. This encodes CASSLAGGQGNTGELFF.

The chain employs TRBV14 and TRBJ1-1, with TRBD1 matching over 8 bases. The J segment lost 4 bases and the V segment lost 5 bases, leaving 3 bases of the junction unmatched. The CDR3 length is 13 residues. In germline, CDR1 is SGHDN, CDR2 FVKESK. Written as DNA, the CDR3 is TGTGCCAGCAGCTCACAGGGGGGCACTGAAGCTTTCTTT. It yields the protein CASSSQGGTEAFF.

V and J are TRBV6-6 and TRBJ2-7; D tentatively fits TRBD1 or TRBD2 (5 bases each). The CDR3 runs 16 residues. Trimming took 5 bases from V and 2 from J, leaving 19 bases between them. From germline, CDR1 is MNHNY and CDR2 SVGAGI (reference sequence). The CDR3 sequence is CASSPGQGVPPYEQYF. The DNA for the CDR3 is TGTGCCAGCAGTCCCGGGCAGGGAGTCCCCCCCTACGAGCAGTACTTC.

This sequence joins TRBV5-1 and TRBJ1-1; D gene unclear. The V gene's germline CDR1 is SGHRS and CDR2 YFSETQ. This CDR3 region has 12 residues. Trimming shortened V by 7 bases and J by 7 bases, and 14 bases separated the two germline ends. CDR3 sequence reads: CASGFRIDEAFF. The CDR3 nucleotides read TGCGCCAGCGGATTTAGGATAGATGAAGCTTTCTTT.

This rearrangement joins TRBV5-1 to TRBJ2-7; a possible D gene is TRBD2 (6 bases). Germline CDR1 SGHRS, CDR2 YFSETQ. The CDR3 totals 13 residues. The ends were cut back, 3 bases at V and 7 bases at J, with 14 bases in the middle. The CDR3 here is CASSWGSGGEQYF. In DNA, the CDR3 is TGCGCCAGCAGCTGGGGGTCTGGAGGGGAGCAGTACTTC. The whole variable domain, filled in from reference TRBV5-1 and TRBJ2-7, reads KAGVTQTPRYLIKTRGQQVTLSCSPISGHRSVSWYQQTPGQGLQFLFEYFSETQRNKGNFPGRFSGRQFSNSRSEMNVSTLELGDSALYLCASSWGSGGEQYFGPGTRLTVT.

This chain links TRBV11-3 with TRBJ2-1, with D possibly matching TRBD2 (6 bases). Trimming removed 1 base at V and 7 bases at J, with 8 bases between. CDR1 is SGHNT, CDR2 YENEEA, per germline. The CDR3 is made up of 13 amino acids. The DNA of the CDR3 is TGTGCCAGCAGCTTAGGGGGGGAAAATGAGCAGTTCTTC. Translated, it gives CASSLGGENEQFF. Full variable domain (remainder filled in from reference TRBV11-3 and TRBJ2-1): EAGVVQSPRYKIIEKKQPVAFWCNPISGHNTLYWYLQNLGQGPELLIRYENEEAVDDSQLPKDRFSAERLKGVDSTLKIQPAELGDSAVYLCASSLGGENEQFFGPGTRLTVL.

The chain uses TRBV30 and TRBJ2-7; a weak D match, TRBD1 (5 bases). The CDR3 sequence is 14 residues long. From germline, CDR1 is GTSNPN and CDR2 SVGIG (reference sequence). The V gene lost 2 bases and the J gene lost 5 bases, with 16 bases spanning the gap. The CDR3 DNA follows: TGTGCCTGGAGTTCCGGACAAGCCTCGGACGAGCAGTACTTC. Encoded protein: CAWSSGQASDEQYF. The full variable domain, rest sourced from reference TRBV30 and TRBJ2-7, is SQTIHQWPATLVQPVGSPLSLECTVEGTSNPNLYWYRQAAGRGLQLLFYSVGIGQISSEVPQNLSASRPQDRQFILSSKKLLLSDSGFYLCAWSSGQASDEQYFGPGTRLTVT.